The 28 T cell receptor beta chains below come from one sample, sequenced in a study of tumor-infiltrating lymphocytes in primary liver carcinoma. Germline DNA was extracted too, while blood RNA derived from unsorted whole blood. The investigators made TCR beta cDNA from 500 ng total RNA, using a constant-region primer. It was through three nested multiplex PCR rounds of slightly modified ARM-PCR that TCR beta libraries arose. The opening two PCR rounds, 10 cycles each, paired TRBV1-TRBV30 forward primers with a C-beta reverse primer. TCRdb reprocessed the multiplex PCR reads via MiXCR and lists one record per CDR3 protein. Here the sample spans hundreds of thousands of distinct CDR3 sequences, almost 60% being singletons. Sample: peripheral blood. The receptors were gathered from a woman in her twenties or thirties with primary liver carcinoma and hepatitis B virus infection.

The V and J genes are TRBV19 and TRBJ1-5; 10 positions agree with TRBD1. From germline, CDR1 is LNHDA and CDR2 SQIVND (reference sequence). Trimming removed 4 bases from V and 6 bases from J; junction bases left unmatched: 3. The length of the CDR3 is 14 residues. CDR3 amino acids: CASSNDRGRQPQHF. CDR3 in DNA: TGTGCCAGTAGTAACGACAGGGGGCGTCAGCCCCAGCATTTT.

This clonotype has just a few counts. This chain uses TRBV30 with TRBJ2-5; D is undetermined. The CDR3 spans 12 residues. With 0 bases removed from V and 7 bases from J, the gap between germline ends came to 9 bases. Germline CDR1 GTSNPN, CDR2 SVGIG (reference sequence). CDR3 DNA sequence: TGTGCCTGGAGTGTAGGTAAAGGGACCCAGTACTTC. Its protein is CAWSVGKGTQYF.

This clonotype has more than one count but fewer than ten. This chain connects TRBV30 to TRBJ2-7; 8 bases are a match to TRBD1. The CDR3 is 16 residues long. J gave up 2 bases and V 3 bases, and 12 bases lay outside the gene matches. Germline V CDR1 and CDR2: GTSNPN, SVGIG (reference sequence). This CDR3 reads CAWRPTGQGYPYEQYF. The CDR3 DNA sequence: TGTGCCTGGAGGCCCACCGGACAGGGCTATCCCTACGAGCAGTACTTC.

This clonotype occurred a few times. The V and J genes are TRBV4-3 and TRBJ2-1, with TRBD1 matching over 7 bases. The V segment lost 1 base and the J segment 6 bases; nucleotides outside the gene matches: 6. The CDR3 consists of 15 residues. The germline CDR1 and CDR2 sequences are LGHNA and YSLEER. The CDR3 loop reads CASSQGTGPLNEQFF. In DNA, the CDR3 is TGCGCCAGCAGCCAAGGGACAGGACCCCTCAATGAGCAGTTCTTC.

This clonotype was detected only a few times. This chain links TRBV5-6 with TRBJ2-2, with D perhaps TRBD1 (5 bases). The germline CDR1 and CDR2 sequences are SGHDT and YYEEEE. Trimming removed 5 bases at V and 5 bases at J, with 16 bases between. This CDR3 has 15 amino acids. The CDR3 DNA reads TGTGCCAGCAGTCCAGGGTTTTCGTTTACCGGGGAGCTGTTTTTT. Its translation is CASSPGFSFTGELFF.

DNA for the CDR3: TGTGCCAGCAGCCAAGGGACAGGGTACGAGCAGTACTTC. The encoded protein is CASSQGTGYEQYF. This chain connects TRBV5-6 to TRBJ2-7; 9 positions match TRBD1. Germline values: CDR1 SGHDT, CDR2 YYEEEE. The CDR3 covers 13 residues. J was trimmed by 4 bases and V by 4 bases; bases with no gene match: 3.

This clonotype came up many times. The chain uses TRBV7-8 and TRBJ2-3; possible D gene TRBD2, 5 bases. The CDR3 extends over 17 amino acids. The germline V gene has CDR1 SGHVS and CDR2 FQNEAQ. V lost 2 bases and J lost 0, with 15 bases in between. This CDR3 reads CASSLRPLATSTDTQYF. CDR3 bases: TGTGCCAGCAGCTTACGTCCCCTAGCTACTAGCACAGATACGCAGTATTTT.

Turning to this clonotype: Likely a read error: the CDR3 ends without its conserved phenylalanine or tryptophan. The rearrangement uses TRBV11-2 and TRBJ2-7, with TRBD1 matching 9 bases. Per the germline V gene, CDR1 is SGHAT and CDR2 is FQNNGV. This CDR3 has 15 amino acids. CDR3: CTSSLVGTGFYEQYL. For the CDR3, the DNA is TGTACCAGCAGCTTAGTGGGGACAGGGTTCTACGAGCAGTACTTA.

V gene TRBV13 combines with J gene TRBJ2-7; 10 bases are a match to TRBD1. Germline values: CDR1 PRHDT, CDR2 FYEKMQ (reference sequence). The CDR3 is 17 amino acids. The trim removed 7 bases at V and 1 base at J, leaving 13 bases unmatched. The CDR3 region has the DNA TGTGCCAGCACCACCCTGCCAGGGACAGGGGCATCCTACGAGCAGTACTTC. Translation gives CASTTLPGTGASYEQYF.

This clonotype was detected once. Just one base apart from a much larger clone, this may be a read error. The chain employs TRBV6-6 and TRBJ2-5, with D maybe TRBD1 (6 bases). The CDR3 loop spans 17 amino acids. Germline-derived CDR1 and CDR2 are MNHNY and SVGAGI (reference sequence). Trimming left V 0 bases short and J 5 bases short, with 19 bases between. The CDR3 region is CASSYSRTLRGHETQYF. CDR3 nucleotides: TGTGCCAGCAGTTACTCCCGGACCCTTAGGGGACATGAGACCCAGTACTTC.

As to this clonotype: A much larger clone differs from this one at a single base, so this may be a read error. The chain employs TRBV30 and TRBJ2-1; D is undetermined. CDR3 size: 12 residues. Germline loops: CDR1 GTSNPN, CDR2 SVGIG (reference sequence). In nucleotides, the CDR3 is TGTGCCTGGAGTCCGACCTACAATGGGCAGTTCTTC. This translates into CAWSPTYNGQFF.

This clonotype was seen a few times. DNA of the CDR3: TGTGCCAGCACTTCAGGCGCGAACACTGAAGCTTTCTTT. Translation: CASTSGANTEAFF. The rearrangement links TRBV6-2 or TRBV6-3 to TRBJ1-1; D gene uncertain. Trimming removed 7 bases at V and 1 base at J, with 10 bases between. The CDR3 is 13 amino acids. Germline values: CDR1 MNHEY, CDR2 SVGEGT.

This clonotype was detected only once. The chain recombines TRBV4-2 with TRBJ1-2, with TRBD1 as a possible D gene (5 bases). Trimming shortened V by 4 bases and J by 4 bases, and 16 bases separated the two germline ends. Germline V gene sequence: CDR1 LGHNA, CDR2 YNFKEQ. The CDR3 is 15 residues long. The CDR3 region has the DNA TGTGCCAGCAGCCCCGACCCATCAGGGCGCTATGGCTACACCTTC. Protein sequence: CASSPDPSGRYGYTF.

The rearrangement links TRBV5-6 to TRBJ1-2, with a tentative D call TRBD1 (6 bases). Looked up from germline, CDR1 is SGHDT and CDR2 is YYEEEE. This CDR3 is built from 13 residues. Trimming removed 0 bases from V and 4 bases from J, with 7 bases in between. The CDR3 coding sequence is TGTGCCAGCAGCTTGGAGGGGGGCTATGGCTACACCTTC. It specifies CASSLEGGYGYTF. Full variable domain (rest looked up from reference TRBV5-6 and TRBJ1-2): DAGVTQSPTHLIKTRGQQVTLRCSPKSGHDTVSWYQQALGQGPQFIFQYYEEEERQRGNFPDRFSGHQFPNYSSELNVNALLLGDSALYLCASSLEGGYGYTFGSGTRLTVV.

This clonotype has only a few counts. Since a much larger clone is just one base distant, this may be a read error. The chain is built from TRBV11-2 and TRBJ1-2, with a possible D match to TRBD1 (5 bases). The CDR3 totals 14 residues. Germline V CDR1 and CDR2: SGHAT, FQNNGV. The V end was cut by 7 bases, the J end by 7 bases, with 19 bases between. Here the CDR3 DNA reads TGTGCCAGCAACTCCAGACAGAGTCTTACTGGCTACACCTTC. Protein sequence: CASNSRQSLTGYTF.

The V call is TRBV4-2, the J call TRBJ1-3, with 7 bases that match TRBD1. The CDR3 contains 17 residues. The ends lost 6 bases at V and 2 bases at J; junction bases unmatched: 13. Germline loops: CDR1 LGHNA, CDR2 YNFKEQ. The CDR3 reads CASRPGQVGPTGNTIYF. The CDR3, as DNA: TGTGCCAGCAGACCTGGACAGGTCGGGCCAACTGGAAACACCATATATTTT.

The rearrangement uses TRBV7-9 and TRBJ1-5, with a weak D call TRBD2 (6 bases). The DNA end lines up better with TRBJ2-3; the J call may be wrong. CDR1 and CDR2 from the germline V gene are SEHNR and FQNEAQ (reference sequence). The CDR3 extends over 13 amino acids. CDR3 nucleotide sequence: TGTGCCAGCAGCTTAGGGGGGGACCAGCCCCAGTATTTT. Translation gives CASSLGGDQPQYF.

Comment on this clonotype: This may be a read error, as it is one base from a much larger clone. This chain joins TRBV11-2 and TRBJ2-2; D not resolved. The germline gives CDR1 SGHAT, CDR2 FQNNGV. This CDR3 is 12 amino acids long. The V and J ends lost 6 bases and 6 bases respectively, with 8 bases between them. The CDR3 spells CASRFAPGELFF. In nucleotides, the CDR3 is TGTGCCAGCAGATTTGCACCCGGGGAGCTGTTTTTT.

This clonotype appeared a single time. Possible read error: a much larger clone is one base away. In DNA form, the CDR3 reads TGTGCCAGCCGCCCCTCAAGGGCGTGCACAGATACGCAGTATTTT. It specifies CASRPSRACTDTQYF. The V gene is TRBV11-2, the J gene TRBJ2-3; no definite D call. Looked up from germline, CDR1 is SGHAT and CDR2 is FQNNGV. This CDR3 region has 15 residues. Trimming cost V 8 bases and J 1 base, with 16 bases left between them.

The sample holds a few counts of this clonotype. The rearrangement uses TRBV12-3 or TRBV12-4 and TRBJ1-5; the match to TRBD1 covers 12 bases. Germline trimming cut 3 bases from V and 1 base from J; bases unmatched to any gene: 4. The length of the CDR3 is 17 residues. CDR3 residues: CASSFGTGGGSNQPQHF. CDR3 in DNA: TGTGCCAGCAGTTTTGGGACAGGGGGCGGAAGCAATCAGCCCCAGCATTTT.

About this clonotype: The final CDR3 position lacks the conserved phenylalanine or tryptophan, pointing to a likely read error. The chain carries TRBV11-3 and TRBJ2-7; 7 bases are a match to TRBD2. CDR1 is SGHNT, CDR2 YENEEA, per germline. The CDR3 runs to 17 residues. Germline trimming cut 0 bases from V and 4 bases from J; bases unmatched to any gene: 12. CDR3 loop: CASSLEDLNGRTYEQYL. The DNA for the CDR3 is TGTGCCAGCAGCTTAGAAGATTTGAACGGGAGGACTTACGAGCAGTACCTC.

As regards this clonotype: One end of the junction is discordant with germline, which a read error may explain. This chain uses TRBV6-5 with TRBJ2-7, with D perhaps being TRBD1 or TRBD2 (6 bases each). This CDR3 region has 18 residues. Germline CDR1 and CDR2: MNHEY and SVGAGI. CDR3: CTSSLVGGAGHSSYEQYF. CDR3 DNA sequence: TGTACCAGCAGCCTCGTTGGAGGCGCGGGACACAGCTCCTACGAGCAGTACTTC.

As concerns this clonotype: One end of the junction fails to match germline, which may point to a read error. The chain is built from TRBV12-3 or TRBV12-4 and TRBJ1-5, with 7 bases fitting TRBD1. This CDR3 region has 15 residues. CDR3 residues: CVSRATGYSNQPQHF. CDR3 nucleotides: TGTGTCAGCAGGGCGACAGGGTATAGCAATCAGCCCCAGCATTTT.

Notes on this clonotype: At one end, the junction sequence differs from germline, possibly due to a read error. V and J are TRBV4-1 and TRBJ2-7, with D hard to call. Germline V gene sequence: CDR1 MGHRA, CDR2 YSYEKL. CDR3 length: 12 residues. CDR3 region: CANSHDNYEQYF. The CDR3 region has the DNA TGCGCCAACAGCCATGACAACTACGAGCAGTACTTC.

The chain is built from TRBV5-6 and TRBJ2-1; no clear D gene. Trimming removed 0 bases from V and 9 bases from J, with 10 bases in between. In germline, CDR1 is SGHDT, CDR2 YYEEEE. The CDR3 loop spans 13 amino acids. The CDR3: CASSLGSPSEQFF. The CDR3 nucleotides read TGTGCCAGCAGCTTGGGATCTCCTTCTGAGCAGTTCTTC.

This clonotype was detected a few times. The chain couples TRBV14 to TRBJ1-1; a weak D match, TRBD1 (6 bases). Germline CDR1 reads SGHDN; CDR2 reads FVKESK. V lost 4 bases and J 0 bases, leaving 21 bases between the germline ends. CDR3 length equals 18 residues. CDR3 region: CASSPHRGGGLLNTEAFF. CDR3 coding DNA: TGTGCCAGCAGCCCCCACCGAGGGGGGGGCCTTTTGAACACTGAAGCTTTCTTT.

This clonotype came up a few times. V and J are TRBV28 and TRBJ1-4; D unresolved. The ends were cut back, 3 bases at V and 5 bases at J, with 4 bases in the middle. Germline V CDR1 and CDR2: MDHEN, SYDVKM. CDR3 length: 12 residues. CDR3 in amino acids: CASSFLNEKLFF. The CDR3 DNA reads TGTGCCAGCAGTTTCTTAAATGAAAAACTGTTTTTT.

Details on this clonotype: The CDR3 carries no conserved terminal phenylalanine or tryptophan, so it likely arises from a read error. The chain couples TRBV6-8 to TRBJ2-2; 7 nucleotides line up with TRBD2. The length of the CDR3 is 17 residues. The germline V gene has CDR1 MNHGY and CDR2 SAAAGT. The CDR3 DNA follows: TGTGCAAGCGGAATGGGACTACCGGAAAGGAACACCGGGGAGCTGTTTTTA. Its protein product is CASGMGLPERNTGELFL.